Below are 8 T cell receptor beta chains sequenced from a single sample in a study of cytomegalovirus exposure and HLA in healthy donors. Amplification used 60 Vbeta primers and 13 Jbeta primers. Generated by immunoSEQ multiplex PCR, the TCRdb table keeps only in-frame clones and is missing some. The sample holds more than 150,000 clones, 80% seen once. Sequenced material: PBMCs. These TCRs come from a woman in her thirties in good health and CMV-seronegative.

This chain uses TRBV2 with TRBJ2-7, with TRBD1 matching over 7 bases. Germline values: CDR1 SNHLY, CDR2 FYNNEI. V dropped 6 bases and J dropped 1; count of bases not matched to a gene: 9. CDR3 length: 15 amino acids. CDR3 sequence: CASSLRQGTSYEQYF. The DNA for the CDR3 is TGTGCCAGCAGCCTTCGACAGGGTACTTCCTACGAGCAGTACTTC.

This clone was seen once. The rearrangement joins TRBV7-8 to TRBJ2-2; possibly TRBD2 for D (5 bases). Germline V gene sequence: CDR1 SGHVS, CDR2 FQNEAQ. The length of the CDR3 is 12 residues. V lost 5 bases and J 5 bases, leaving 6 bases between the germline ends. The chain's CDR3 is CASSRGTGELFF. DNA for the CDR3: TGTGCCAGCAGCCGGGGAACCGGGGAGCTGTTTTTT.

Only one count was recorded for this clone. Distinct nucleotide sequences in the sample also encode this CDR3. In nucleotides, the CDR3 is TGTGCCTGGAGTCGTACAGGGGGTTATGGCTACACCTTC. Protein sequence: CAWSRTGGYGYTF. The V call is TRBV30, the J call TRBJ1-2; TRBD1 aligns across 8 bases. V was pared by 2 bases and J by 5 bases, with 4 bases of the junction left unmatched. CDR1 GTSNPN and CDR2 SVGIG come from the germline V gene (reference sequence). The CDR3 runs 13 residues.

The V gene is TRBV7-9, the J gene TRBJ2-1; 8 bases align to TRBD2. V gave up 1 base and J gave up 9 bases; unmatched junction bases: 2. Germline V gene lookup returns CDR1 SEHNR and CDR2 FQNEAQ (reference sequence). There are 13 residues in the CDR3. This CDR3 is CASSLDSGSEQFF. DNA for the CDR3: TGTGCCAGCAGCTTAGACAGCGGGAGTGAGCAGTTCTTC.

This sequence joins TRBV7-8 and TRBJ2-7; the match to TRBD2 covers 9 bases. Germline CDR1 and CDR2: SGHVS and FQNEAQ. Trimming cost V 5 bases and J 5 bases; bases outside gene matches: 13. This CDR3 spans 16 amino acids. This CDR3 is CASSGLGGGGAHEQYF. The CDR3 DNA sequence: TGTGCCAGCAGCGGCCTGGGGGGCGGGGGGGCCCACGAGCAGTACTTC.

This chain uses TRBV7-9 with TRBJ1-1; 7 bases are a match to TRBD1. The ends lost 4 bases at V and 6 bases at J; junction bases unmatched: 14. Germline V gene data show CDR1 as SEHNR and CDR2 as FQNEAQ (reference sequence). The CDR3 is made up of 16 amino acids. The CDR3 DNA follows: TGTGCCAGCAGCTCCCTATTACAGGGGAGGTACCCTGAAGCTTTCTTT. Translating gives CASSSLLQGRYPEAFF. Based on the CDR3 plus reference TRBV7-9 and TRBJ1-1, the full variable domain is DTGVSQNPRHKITKRGQNVTFRCDPISEHNRLYWYRQTLGQGPEFLTYFQNEAQLEKSRLLSDRFSAERPKGSFSTLEIQRTEQGDSAMYLCASSSLLQGRYPEAFFGQGTRLTVV.

This clone has a handful of counts. The CDR3 nucleotides read TGTGCCAGCAGCGCTAGCAGGACGCTCCAAGAGACCCAGTACTTC. It codes for CASSASRTLQETQYF. The chain combines TRBV9 with TRBJ2-5; TRBD2 might be the D (5 bases). Trimming pared 3 bases from V and 1 base from J, leaving 13 bases between. Germline V gene sequence: CDR1 SGDLS, CDR2 YYNGEE. The CDR3 sequence is 15 residues long.

The chain couples TRBV5-1 to TRBJ1-6, with D uncertain. The germline CDR1 and CDR2 sequences are SGHRS and YFSETQ. The germline V and J ends were trimmed by 0 bases and 7 bases, with 11 bases remaining between them. This CDR3 spans 15 amino acids. This chain's CDR3 is CASSLVGGNNSPLHF. CDR3 DNA: TGCGCCAGCAGCTTGGTAGGAGGGAACAATTCACCCCTCCACTTT.